These T cell receptor beta chains were read from a single sample in a study of blood T cell repertoires in COVID-19. The repertoire was sequenced with immunoSEQ multiplex PCR; TCRdb's copy has only in-frame clones and lacks some. The sample comprises 85,000 to 120,000 clones, about 83% of which are singletons, and about 9.9% rests with the top ten. The source material was peripheral blood. Receptors originate from a man between 40 and 49 years old with active or convalescent COVID-19. Each CDR3 is given with its conserved first and last residue. Each record gives: clone size, J gene, D gene, V gene, CDR3 protein, CDR3 DNA. A D gene is named only where the DNA matches it firmly. Rows give clone size only sometimes, using once, few, many, or a class for an expanded clone.

. | TRBJ2-3 | . | TRBV12-3/TRBV12-4 | CASSPERDTQYF | TGTGCCAGCAGTCCCGAGAGAGATACGCAGTATTTT
once | TRBJ2-2 | TRBD1 | TRBV19 | CASSIGRSGGLLGELFF | TGTGCCAGTAGTATAGGACGGTCAGGGGGCCTTCTTGGGGAGCTGTTTTTT
. | TRBJ1-6 | . | TRBV7-9 | CASSFSDSNSPLHF | TGTGCCAGCAGCTTTTCCGACAGTAATTCACCCCTCCACTTT
. | TRBJ2-7 | . | TRBV4-3 | CASSQEKGLFSYEQYF | TGCGCCAGCAGCCAAGAAAAGGGGCTGTTCTCCTACGAGCAGTACTTC
. | TRBJ2-5 | . | TRBV20-1 | CSARPSETQYF | TGCAGTGCTAGACCCTCGGAGACCCAGTACTTC
. | TRBJ1-4 | . | TRBV3-1/TRBV3-2 | CASSQHGSGNEKLFF | TGTGCCAGCAGCCAACATGGCTCGGGTAATGAAAAACTGTTTTTT
. | TRBJ2-2 | . | TRBV27 | CASTSYMRSNTGELFF | TGTGCCAGCACGTCATACATGCGGTCGAACACCGGGGAGCTGTTTTTT
. | TRBJ2-1 | TRBD1 | TRBV2 | CASTEGLGQGINEQFF | TGTGCCAGCACCGAAGGGTTAGGACAGGGCATAAATGAGCAGTTCTTC
. | TRBJ2-2 | TRBD2 | TRBV7-9 | CASAGAGGAGTGELFF | TGTGCCAGCGCCGGGGCGGGGGGCGCGGGCACCGGGGAGCTGTTTTTT
few | TRBJ2-7 | TRBD1 | TRBV9 | CASSATGGETYEQYF | TGTGCCAGCAGCGCGACAGGGGGCGAAACCTACGAGCAGTACTTC
. | TRBJ2-7 | . | TRBV25-1 | CASSRGREQYF | TGTGCCAGCAGTCGGGGGAGGGAGCAGTACTTC
. | TRBJ2-1 | . | TRBV5-5 | CASSPQAGLNNEQFF | TGTGCCAGCAGCCCCCAAGCGGGCCTAAACAATGAGCAGTTCTTC
. | TRBJ2-5 | . | TRBV28 | CASSPAAETQYF | TGTGCCAGCAGTCCGGCGGCCGAGACCCAGTACTTC
. | TRBJ2-7 | TRBD1 | TRBV19 | CASSIAGTGSSAYEQYF | TGTGCCAGTAGTATAGCCGGGACAGGCTCATCGGCTTACGAGCAGTACTTC
. | TRBJ1-4 | TRBD1 | TRBV15 | CATSLKSTGEGKLFF | TGTGCCACCAGCCTTAAATCGACAGGGGAAGGAAAACTGTTTTTT